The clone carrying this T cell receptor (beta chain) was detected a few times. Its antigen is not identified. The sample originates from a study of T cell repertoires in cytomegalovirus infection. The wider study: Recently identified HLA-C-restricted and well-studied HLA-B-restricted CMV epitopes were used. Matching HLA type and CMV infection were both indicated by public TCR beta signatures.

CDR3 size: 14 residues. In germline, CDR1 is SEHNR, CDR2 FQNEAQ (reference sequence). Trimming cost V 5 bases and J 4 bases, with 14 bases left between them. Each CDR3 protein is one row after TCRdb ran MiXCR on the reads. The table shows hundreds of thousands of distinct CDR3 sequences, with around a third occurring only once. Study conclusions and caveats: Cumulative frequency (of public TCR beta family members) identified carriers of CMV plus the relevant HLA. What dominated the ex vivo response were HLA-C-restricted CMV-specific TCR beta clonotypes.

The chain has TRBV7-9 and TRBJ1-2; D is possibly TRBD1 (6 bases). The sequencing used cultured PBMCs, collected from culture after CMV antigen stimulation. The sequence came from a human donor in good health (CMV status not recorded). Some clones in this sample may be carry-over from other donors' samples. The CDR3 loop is CASSPQGQLYGYTF. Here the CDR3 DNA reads TGTGCCAGCAGCCCCCAGGGACAACTCTATGGCTACACCTTC.